This TCR beta chain was captured by sequencing in a study of T cell repertoires in cytomegalovirus infection. The wider study: Evidence of both CMV infection and a matching HLA type came from public TCR beta signatures.

TCRdb re-called the reads through MiXCR, storing one row per CDR3 protein. The table records about 310,000 distinct CDR3 sequences, 17% of them present only once. This clonotype was seen repeatedly, ten times or more. The clonotype was recovered from a human donor in good health (CMV status not recorded). Some clones in this sample may be carry-over from other donors' samples. The specimen sequenced was PBMCs.

In DNA form, the CDR3 reads TGTGCCAGCAGCCAAATAGATTCCCGGGTCCAGGGGTTCTTC. Amino acid sequence: CASSQIDSRVQGFF. This sequence joins TRBV7-2 and TRBJ2-1; possible D gene TRBD1, 5 bases. The CDR3 sequence is 14 residues long. V was shortened by 5 bases and J by 15 bases, with 23 bases between the two germline ends. CDR1 and CDR2 (germline): SGHTA, FQGNSA. Drawing the rest from reference TRBV7-2 and TRBJ2-1, the complete variable domain is GAGVSQSPSNKVTEKGKDVELRCDPISGHTALYWYRQSLGQGLEFLIYFQGNSAPDKSGLPSDRFSAERTGGSVSTLTIQRTQQEDSAVYLCASSQIDSRVQGFFGPGTRLTVL.